This TCR beta chain came from a study of T cell clones after liver transplantation. For the study at large: A pre-transplant mixed lymphocyte reaction with TCRbeta sequencing defined graft-donor-reactive clones followed in post-transplant blood. Blood was drawn pre-transplant, before withdrawal, and after full or failed withdrawal.

The method was immunoSEQ multiplex PCR; TCRdb's version includes in-frame clones alone and lacks a portion of them. The table has 85,000 to 130,000 clones, roughly 80% seen once. Study results and caveats: These preliminary findings come from unstandardized post-transplant sampling times. Graft donor-reactive T cells may have migrated into the graft rather than being deleted.

The V and J ends lost 6 bases and 0 bases respectively, with 11 bases between them. Germline loops: CDR1 SQVTM, CDR2 ANQGSEA. The CDR3 has 13 residues. This clone was detected once. Antigen specificity is unknown. This chain connects TRBV29-1 to TRBJ1-2, with D possibly TRBD1 on 6 matching bases. The sequence came from a human donor who received a liver transplant. Sequencing used CD4+ T cells from blood, obtained before liver transplant. CDR3 loop: CSVGDRTNYGYTF. The CDR3 nucleotides read TGCAGCGTCGGCGACAGGACTAACTATGGCTACACCTTC.